This T cell receptor beta chain was recorded in a study of blood T cells in healthy people across ages. This clonotype was recorded at least ten times. Germline V gives CDR1 ENHRY, CDR2 SYGVKD. J lost 3 bases, V lost 6 bases, and 10 bases had no gene match. CDR3 length equals 15 residues. It was with a sample-barcoded 5' primer and a J-beta primer mix that a second PCR of about 6 to 11 cycles was run. TCRdb recomputed calls from the 5' RACE reads with MiXCR, one row per CDR3 protein. The sample holds about 780,000 distinct CDR3 sequences; about half are singletons and the top ten take 15% to 20%. All donors came from Russia, were Caucasian and healthy, and spanned ages roughly 6 to 95.

The rearrangement uses TRBV10-3 and TRBJ2-7, with 8 bases fitting TRBD1. The TCR was taken from an elderly man in good health. Material: blood. CDR3 bases: TGTGCCATCAGGACGGACAGGGCGGGTGACTACGAGCAGTACTTC. It yields the protein CAIRTDRAGDYEQYF.